Sequencing of this T cell receptor beta chain was carried out in a study of T cell repertoires in cytomegalovirus infection. Study-level background: The public TCR beta signatures pointed to both CMV infection and matching HLA type. Overall study results and limits: Predominance within the ex vivo response was attributable to HLA-C-restricted CMV-specific TCR beta clonotypes. CMV carriers having the relevant HLA were flagged by cumulative public TCR beta family frequency.

TCRdb fed the reads into MiXCR, producing one record per CDR3 protein. Among hundreds of thousands of distinct CDR3 sequences listed, approximately 24% were seen once. In the case of this clonotype: Its antigen is not identified.

The CDR3 is 17 residues long. Germline CDR1 is SEHNR and CDR2 is FQNEAQ (reference sequence). J was trimmed by 0 bases and V by 4 bases; bases with no gene match: 12. This chain connects TRBV7-9 to TRBJ2-7; 7 bases are a match to TRBD1. This clonotype was obtained from a human donor in good health (CMV status not recorded). Some clones in this sample may be carry-over from other donors' samples. Input material: CD8+ T cells from PBMCs. CDR3 loop: CASSSTNGQESSYEQYV. The CDR3 coding sequence is TGTGCCAGCAGCTCCACGAATGGACAGGAAAGCTCCTACGAGCAGTACGTC.